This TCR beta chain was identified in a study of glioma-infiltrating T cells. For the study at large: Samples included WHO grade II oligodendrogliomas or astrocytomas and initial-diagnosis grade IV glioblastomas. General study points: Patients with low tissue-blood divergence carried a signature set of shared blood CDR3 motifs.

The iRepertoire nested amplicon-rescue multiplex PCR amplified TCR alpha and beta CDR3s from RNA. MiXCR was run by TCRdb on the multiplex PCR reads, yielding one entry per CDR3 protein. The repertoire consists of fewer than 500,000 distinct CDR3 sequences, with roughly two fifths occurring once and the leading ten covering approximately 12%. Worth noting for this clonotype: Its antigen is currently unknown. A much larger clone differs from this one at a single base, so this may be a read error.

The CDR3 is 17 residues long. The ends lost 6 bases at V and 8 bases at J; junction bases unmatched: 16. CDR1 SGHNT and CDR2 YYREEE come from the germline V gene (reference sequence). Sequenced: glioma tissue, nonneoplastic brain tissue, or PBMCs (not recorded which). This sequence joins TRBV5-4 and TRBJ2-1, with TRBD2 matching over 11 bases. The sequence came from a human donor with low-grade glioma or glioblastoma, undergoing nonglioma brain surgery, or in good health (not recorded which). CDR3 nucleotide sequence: TGTGCCAGCAACCCGACCACCCTAGCGGGAGGCAACGATGAGCAGTTCTTC. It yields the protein CASNPTTLAGGNDEQFF.